The 9 T cell receptor beta chains below come from one sample, sequenced in a study of cytomegalovirus exposure and HLA in healthy donors. Vbeta (60) and Jbeta (13) primers were used in the PCR. The method was immunoSEQ multiplex PCR; TCRdb's version includes in-frame clones alone and lacks a portion of them. The sample lists 80,000 to 130,000 clones; approximately 77% were seen once. Source material: PBMCs. These TCRs come from a male donor in good health and CMV-seropositive.

The rearrangement uses TRBV4-1 and TRBJ2-5; TRBD1 is a possible D gene (5 bases). The CDR3 sequence is 16 residues long. CDR1 and CDR2 (germline): MGHRA, YSYEKL. V lost 1 base to trimming and J lost 2 bases, with 14 bases between them. The CDR3, as DNA: TGCGCCAGCAGCCAAGTTAGGGGTAACAGTCAAGAGACCCAGTACTTC. Its protein is CASSQVRGNSQETQYF.

The gene calls are TRBV5-4 and TRBJ1-6; D may be TRBD1 (5 bases). V lost 0 bases and J 9 bases, leaving 10 bases between the germline ends. Germline V gene sequence: CDR1 SGHNT, CDR2 YYREEE (reference sequence). The CDR3 length is 14 residues. This CDR3 is CASSLEDIGSPLHF. The CDR3 DNA sequence: TGTGCCAGCAGCTTGGAGGACATCGGTTCACCCCTCCACTTT.

V is TRBV19 and J is TRBJ1-2; no clear D gene. CDR1 is LNHDA and CDR2 is SQIVND in the germline V gene (reference sequence). Trimming cost V 3 bases and J 6 bases, with 11 bases left between them. CDR3 size: 13 residues. DNA for the CDR3: TGTGCCAGTAGTATGAGGCCAGCGGATGGCTACACCTTC. It is translated as CASSMRPADGYTF.

V is TRBV6-1 and J is TRBJ1-4; TRBD1 agrees at 8 bases. The CDR3 runs 14 residues. V shed 6 bases, J shed 4 bases, and the junction held 4 bases outside the gene matches. CDR1 is MNHNS and CDR2 is SASEGT in the germline V gene. In nucleotides, the CDR3 is TGTGCCAGCAGCGGAGACAGGGGTAATGAAAAACTGTTTTTT. Residues: CASSGDRGNEKLFF.

The genes are TRBV5-1 and TRBJ2-7; the D is unclear. The V and J ends lost 0 bases and 0 bases respectively, with 7 bases between them. Germline loops: CDR1 SGHRS, CDR2 YFSETQ. The CDR3 is 14 amino acids. The CDR3: CASSLGSRSYEQYF. The DNA of the CDR3 is TGCGCCAGCAGCTTGGGCAGTCGCTCCTACGAGCAGTACTTC.

The chain carries TRBV5-1 and TRBJ2-7; 7 nucleotides align to TRBD1. The CDR3 runs 16 residues. V shed 4 bases, J shed 4 bases, and the junction held 14 bases outside the gene matches. Germline V gene data show CDR1 as SGHRS and CDR2 as YFSETQ. The chain's CDR3 is CASSDLHRDRNYEQYF. The CDR3 coding sequence is TGCGCCAGCAGCGACCTCCACCGGGACAGAAATTACGAGCAGTACTTC.

This chain joins TRBV6-5 and TRBJ1-1, with D possibly being TRBD1 (5 bases). This CDR3 has 15 amino acids. Trimming shortened V by 0 bases and J by 1 base, and 9 bases separated the two germline ends. The germline V gene encodes CDR1 MNHEY and CDR2 SVGAGI. The CDR3 is CASSYSRGPNTEAFF. The CDR3 nucleotides are TGTGCCAGCAGTTACTCTAGGGGCCCGAACACTGAAGCTTTCTTT.

The chain carries TRBV7-2 and TRBJ2-1; TRBD1 is a possible D gene (5 bases). Trimming left V 3 bases short and J 9 bases short, with 21 bases between. CDR1 and CDR2 (germline): SGHTA, FQGNSA. The CDR3 has 16 amino acids. CDR3 nucleotide sequence: TGTGCCAGCAGCTTTGAGGTTCAGGGAAGATATGGTGAGCAGTTCTTC. This sequence encodes CASSFEVQGRYGEQFF.

The rearrangement links TRBV25-1 to TRBJ1-6; unclear D gene. The CDR3 length is 13 residues. Germline V gives CDR1 MGHDK, CDR2 SYGVNS. The V and J ends lost 2 bases and 4 bases respectively, with 3 bases between them. The CDR3: CASSERYNSPLHF. DNA for the CDR3: TGTGCCAGCAGTGAACGGTATAATTCACCCCTCCACTTT. Supplemented by reference TRBV25-1 and TRBJ1-6, the full variable domain reads EADIYQTPRYLVIGTGKKITLECSQTMGHDKMYWYQQDPGMELHLIHYSYGVNSTEKGDLSSESTVSRIRTEHFPLTLESARPSHTSQYLCASSERYNSPLHFGNGTRLTVT.